Listed below are T cell receptor beta chains from one sample, sequenced in a study of blood T cell repertoires in COVID-19. The repertoire was sequenced with immunoSEQ multiplex PCR; TCRdb's copy has only in-frame clones and lacks some. The sample carries over 200,000 clones, around nine tenths recorded once. Sequencing was performed on PBMCs or T cells enriched from blood (not recorded which). The source is a woman in her 30s who had been exposed to COVID-19. Both conserved end residues are part of each CDR3. D genes are given only for firm matches. Clone size, where shown, is once, few, many, or a class for clones that have expanded.

J gene | V gene | clone size | D gene | CDR3 protein | CDR3 DNA
TRBJ2-5 | TRBV10-2 | NA | TRBD2 | CASSEITPSGSSQYF | TGCGCCAGCAGTGAAATCACCCCCAGCGGGAGTTCCCAGTACTTC
TRBJ2-1 | TRBV3-1/TRBV3-2 | NA | TRBD2 | CASSQDVGAGLAGGSSYNEQFF | TGTGCCAGCAGCCAAGATGTAGGTGCGGGACTAGCGGGAGGGAGCTCCTACAATGAGCAGTTCTTC
TRBJ1-5 | TRBV28 | NA | NA | CASSLTGVNQPQHF | TGTGCCAGCAGTTTAACTGGTGTCAATCAGCCCCAGCATTTT
TRBJ2-1 | TRBV30 | NA | TRBD2 | CAWSPRLAGDNEQFF | TGTGCCTGGAGTCCCCGACTAGCGGGGGACAATGAGCAGTTCTTC
TRBJ2-7 | TRBV6-6 | NA | TRBD1 | CASSPRDRYEQYF | TGTGCCAGCAGTCCTCGGGACAGGTACGAGCAGTACTTC
TRBJ1-5 | TRBV4-1 | NA | NA | CASSQQWSEGSNQPQHF | TGCGCCAGCAGCCAACAGTGGTCAGAGGGAAGCAATCAGCCCCAGCATTTT
TRBJ2-7 | TRBV11-2 | NA | NA | CASSLWAGYEQYF | TGTGCCAGCAGCTTATGGGCAGGCTACGAGCAGTACTTC
TRBJ1-5 | TRBV2 | NA | NA | CASSEFPLSPQHF | TGTGCCAGCAGTGAATTCCCTTTGTCGCCCCAGCATTTT
TRBJ1-4 | TRBV19 | NA | NA | CASSKQVATNEKLFF | TGTGCCAGTAGTAAACAGGTTGCAACTAATGAAAAACTGTTTTTT
TRBJ1-2 | TRBV7-2 | NA | TRBD1 | CARRPGGAVGYGYTF | TGTGCCAGACGACCAGGGGGCGCTGTGGGTTATGGCTACACCTTC
TRBJ2-5 | TRBV12-5 | once | NA | CASGHTGFQETQYF | TGTGCTAGTGGTCACACAGGTTTTCAAGAGACCCAGTACTTC
TRBJ2-5 | TRBV5-4 | NA | NA | CASSLGRGWGGETQYF | TGTGCCAGCAGCTTGGGTAGGGGTTGGGGCGGAGAGACCCAGTACTTC
TRBJ2-2 | TRBV30 | NA | TRBD2 | CAWTGLAGGLWHGELFF | TGTGCCTGGACCGGACTAGCGGGAGGCCTCTGGCACGGGGAGCTGTTTTTT
TRBJ2-3 | TRBV7-3 | NA | TRBD2 | CASSLGTSGKGLSTDTQYF | TGTGCCAGCAGCCTCGGGACTAGCGGGAAGGGGCTTAGCACAGATACGCAGTATTTT
TRBJ2-5 | TRBV5-1 | NA | TRBD2 | CASRPGTSGTYIQETQYF | TGCGCCAGCAGGCCAGGGACTAGCGGGACTTACATTCAAGAGACCCAGTACTTC
TRBJ1-1 | TRBV5-1 | NA | TRBD1 | CASSYLAQGTGSAFF | TGCGCCAGCAGCTATTTGGCCCAGGGGACAGGCTCTGCTTTCTTT
TRBJ2-2 | TRBV5-1 | NA | TRBD2 | CASSLGLAGGTGELFF | TGCGCCAGCAGCTTGGGTCTAGCGGGAGGCACCGGGGAGCTGTTTTTT
TRBJ1-1 | TRBV6-1 | NA | NA | CASSEGHWNTEAFF | TGTGCCAGCAGTGAAGGACACTGGAACACTGAAGCTTTCTTT
TRBJ2-1 | TRBV4-1 | few | TRBD2 | CASSTSSGSLSDEQFF | TGCGCCAGCAGCACATCAAGCGGGAGCCTGAGCGATGAGCAGTTCTTC
TRBJ1-2 | TRBV18 | NA | NA | CASSKVAGGGYTF | TGTGCCAGCTCCAAGGTGGCAGGTGGAGGCTACACCTTC
TRBJ1-1 | TRBV19 | NA | NA | CASSMWANTEAFF | TGTGCCAGTAGTATGTGGGCTAACACTGAAGCTTTCTTT
TRBJ1-3 | TRBV12-3/TRBV12-4 | NA | NA | CASSSDGNTIYF | TGTGCCAGCAGTTCCGACGGGAACACCATATATTTT
TRBJ2-7 | TRBV6-5 | NA | TRBD1 | CASRQPGTGPYEQYF | TGTGCCAGCAGACAACCCGGGACAGGGCCTTACGAGCAGTACTTC
TRBJ2-6 | TRBV2 | NA | NA | CASTPRIAGANVLTF | TGTGCCAGCACCCCGAGGATCGCTGGGGCCAACGTCCTGACTTTC
TRBJ1-2 | TRBV7-2 | NA | TRBD1 | CASSLAQGAVYGYTF | TGTGCCAGCAGCTTAGCGCAGGGGGCCGTCTATGGCTACACCTTC
TRBJ2-7 | TRBV2 | NA | TRBD2 | CASSETSGNHEQYF | TGTGCCAGCAGTGAAACTAGCGGGAACCACGAGCAGTACTTC